Below are 22 T cell receptor beta chains sequenced from a single sample in a study of blood T cell repertoires in COVID-19 (TCRdb year 2020). Libraries were built with the immunoSEQ multiplex PCR assay. TCRdb limited this immuneACCESS table to in-frame rearrangements with V and J called. A share of clones is missing; checked studies link under half to unresolved V genes, and the rest is unexplained. This sample lists roughly 140,000 clones; around 84% were detected once. The top ten clonotypes cover roughly a tenth of the sample. The sequenced material came from peripheral blood. The source is a man aged 55 to 70 with active or convalescent COVID-19.

The rearrangement joins TRBV20-1 to TRBJ1-5; perhaps TRBD1 as D (5 bases). Germline-derived CDR1 and CDR2 are DFQATT and SNEGSKA (reference sequence). V lost 3 bases to trimming and J lost 4 bases, with 19 bases between them. The CDR3 length is 16 residues. The CDR3 DNA reads TGCAGTGCTAGTGGGGGGGTATGGGGCCAAAATCAGCCCCAGCATTTT. This translates into CSASGGVWGQNQPQHF.

This rearrangement joins TRBV7-2 to TRBJ1-5; D perhaps matches TRBD1 (5 bases). The germline CDR1 and CDR2 sequences are SGHTA and FQGNSA. CDR3 size: 12 residues. V gave up 8 bases and J gave up 2 bases, with 7 bases separating them. CDR3 residues: CASGGGNQPQHF. In DNA, the CDR3 is TGTGCCAGCGGAGGGGGCAATCAGCCCCAGCATTTT.

This clone was detected only a few times. The rearrangement joins TRBV25-1 to TRBJ1-2; 8 bases agree with TRBD1. J gave up 7 bases and V 7 bases, and 5 bases lay outside the gene matches. Germline V gene lookup returns CDR1 MGHDK and CDR2 SYGVNS. The CDR3 has 12 amino acids. The CDR3 DNA reads as TGTGCCAGCATGAACAGGGGGAGTGGCTACACCTTC. It yields the protein CASMNRGSGYTF.

This clone has just one count. This chain connects TRBV11-3 to TRBJ2-4, with D possibly TRBD2 on 6 matching bases. CDR3 size: 17 residues. Deletions cut 1 base from V and 7 bases from J, with 20 bases between. The germline CDR1 and CDR2 sequences are SGHNT and YENEEA. The CDR3 DNA reads as TGTGCCAGCAGCTTAGGGACCGGGGGATTTGGCCAGAACATTCAGTACTTC. This codes for CASSLGTGGFGQNIQYF.

The V gene is TRBV12-3 or TRBV12-4, the J gene TRBJ2-5; tentatively, D is TRBD2 (7 bases). The length of the CDR3 is 13 residues. The V and J ends lost 8 bases and 4 bases respectively, with 14 bases between them. DNA for the CDR3: TGTGCCAGCGCTAGGGGGGGTAGAGAGACCCAGTACTTC. Translation: CASARGGRETQYF.

This clone was seen more than once but under ten times. This chain links TRBV14 with TRBJ2-3; 8 bases map to TRBD2. V trimming: 3 bases; J trimming: 6 bases; junction bases outside the gene matches: 8. The CDR3 has 15 residues. Germline CDR1 reads SGHDN; CDR2 reads FVKESK. The CDR3 bases are TGTGCCAGCAGCCAGATGAGCGGGGGCTGGGATACGCAGTATTTT. Translating it yields CASSQMSGGWDTQYF.

This chain connects TRBV5-1 to TRBJ1-5, with a weak D call TRBD1 (6 bases). The V and J ends lost 0 bases and 4 bases respectively, with 11 bases between them. The CDR3 runs 15 residues. Germline CDR1 SGHRS, CDR2 YFSETQ. The chain's CDR3 is CASSLGTASNQPQHF. The DNA of the CDR3 is TGCGCCAGCAGCTTGGGGACAGCTTCGAATCAGCCCCAGCATTTT.

The sample holds a few counts of this clone. This sequence joins TRBV7-8 and TRBJ1-3; possible D gene TRBD1, 6 bases. CDR1 is SGHVS and CDR2 is FQNEAQ in the germline V gene. V lost 6 bases, J lost 0 bases, and 12 bases lay in between. This CDR3 is 15 amino acids long. The CDR3 DNA is TGTGCCAGCAGATCTCTGGACAGCTCTGGAAACACCATATATTTT. This encodes CASRSLDSSGNTIYF.

The gene calls are TRBV9 and TRBJ1-3, with D possibly matching TRBD1 (6 bases). Trimming shortened V by 0 bases and J by 0 bases, and 13 bases separated the two germline ends. The CDR3 sequence is 17 residues long. Germline values: CDR1 SGDLS, CDR2 YYNGEE. CDR3 sequence (DNA): TGTGCCAGCAGCGTAGGGACAGCCGGATCCTCTGGAAACACCATATATTTT. Encoded protein: CASSVGTAGSSGNTIYF.

CDR3 in DNA: TGTGCCAGCAGCTTGGGGGAGCGCACTGAAGCTTTCTTT. Amino acid sequence: CASSLGERTEAFF. The chain carries TRBV5-6 and TRBJ1-1; D unresolved. Trimming left V 0 bases short and J 4 bases short, with 7 bases between. This CDR3 is 13 amino acids long. Germline lookup yields CDR1 SGHDT and CDR2 YYEEEE.

The chain couples TRBV11-2 to TRBJ2-5; 14 bases agree with TRBD2. Germline V gives CDR1 SGHAT, CDR2 FQNNGV. The trim removed 5 bases at V and 5 bases at J, leaving 7 bases unmatched. This CDR3 is 16 amino acids long. CDR3 loop: CASSARLAGGWETQYF. The CDR3 DNA reads TGTGCCAGCAGCGCCAGACTAGCGGGAGGGTGGGAGACCCAGTACTTC.

CDR3 sequence: CASSTDRVAGNTIYF. The CDR3 region has the DNA TGTGCCAGCAGTACCGACAGGGTGGCTGGAAACACCATATATTTT. This chain links TRBV27 with TRBJ1-3; 7 bases match TRBD1. CDR1 MNHEY and CDR2 SMNVEV come from the germline V gene (reference sequence). The CDR3 loop spans 15 amino acids. The V segment lost 5 bases and the J segment 2 bases; nucleotides outside the gene matches: 6.

V and J are TRBV9 and TRBJ1-6, with TRBD1 matching over 8 bases. CDR3 length equals 14 residues. V was clipped by 4 bases and J by 7 bases; unmatched bases: 4. Germline CDR1 is SGDLS and CDR2 is YYNGEE. The CDR3 DNA is TGTGCCAGCAGCCCCAGGACAGGGAATTCACCCCTCCACTTT. Amino acid sequence: CASSPRTGNSPLHF.

This rearrangement joins TRBV4-3 to TRBJ2-1; TRBD2 matches at 14 bases. CDR1 and CDR2 from the germline V gene are LGHNA and YSLEER. V lost 1 base and J lost 7; bases outside the gene matches: 12. CDR3 length equals 19 residues. Written as DNA, the CDR3 is TGCGCCAGCAGCCAAGGACGTCCGGGACTAGCGGGGGCCCTAAATGAGCAGTTCTTC. This sequence encodes CASSQGRPGLAGALNEQFF.

The rearrangement joins TRBV30 to TRBJ1-1, with TRBD1 as a possible D gene (6 bases). The CDR3 spans 12 residues. Germline V CDR1 and CDR2: GTSNPN, SVGIG (reference sequence). Trimming took 3 bases from V and 6 from J, leaving 11 bases between them. CDR3 region: CAWSTYRAEAFF. CDR3 nucleotides: TGTGCCTGGAGCACTTACAGGGCTGAAGCTTTCTTT.

V gene TRBV9 combines with J gene TRBJ2-2; D ambiguous. The CDR3 consists of 14 residues. Deletions cut 0 bases from V and 2 bases from J, with 5 bases between. CDR1 SGDLS and CDR2 YYNGEE come from the germline V gene. CDR3 DNA: TGTGCCAGCAGCGTAGCGGGTAACACCGGGGAGCTGTTTTTT. This sequence encodes CASSVAGNTGELFF.

The genes are TRBV12-3 or TRBV12-4 and TRBJ1-1; D is undetermined. CDR3 length equals 13 residues. Trimming pared 7 bases from V and 4 bases from J, leaving 13 bases between. The CDR3 region is CASTQIEGTEAFF. The CDR3 DNA follows: TGTGCCAGCACACAAATCGAGGGCACTGAAGCTTTCTTT.

CDR3 DNA sequence: TGTGCCACCAGTGATCTAGGGGCCCGGGAGACCCAGTACTTC. Amino acids: CATSDLGARETQYF. The chain links TRBV24-1 to TRBJ2-5; a possible D gene is TRBD1 (5 bases). The CDR3 is made up of 14 amino acids. Between the trimmed V and J ends, which lost 3 bases and 5 bases, there was a span of 12 bases. Germline lookup yields CDR1 KGHDR and CDR2 SFDVKD.

The V and J genes are TRBV9 and TRBJ2-1, with a tentative D call TRBD2 (5 bases). From germline, CDR1 is SGDLS and CDR2 YYNGEE. Trimming removed 3 bases at V and 7 bases at J, with 17 bases between. The CDR3 has 15 amino acids. CDR3 residues: CASSGLPDSVNEQFF. The CDR3 DNA follows: TGTGCCAGCAGCGGCCTACCGGACTCGGTAAATGAGCAGTTCTTC.

The chain uses TRBV7-2 and TRBJ2-5; D possibly corresponds to TRBD2 (6 bases). Trimming pared 6 bases from V and 7 bases from J, leaving 15 bases between. The CDR3 sequence is 13 residues long. From germline, CDR1 is SGHTA and CDR2 FQGNSA. CDR3 sequence reads: CASRLRGGGTQYF. DNA for the CDR3: TGTGCCAGCAGACTGCGGGGCGGAGGGACCCAGTACTTC.

The CDR3 spells CASSLGVTGNTIYF. CDR3 DNA: TGTGCCAGCAGCCTAGGGGTTACTGGAAACACCATATATTTT. The chain joins TRBV6-5 to TRBJ1-3; TRBD1 is a possible D gene (5 bases). The length of the CDR3 is 14 residues. The germline V gene encodes CDR1 MNHEY and CDR2 SVGAGI. V lost 6 bases and J 2 bases, leaving 11 bases between the germline ends.

The V and J genes are TRBV30 and TRBJ1-1; possibly TRBD1 for D (6 bases). CDR1 and CDR2 (germline): GTSNPN, SVGIG (reference sequence). V lost 4 bases and J lost 11, with 17 bases in between. The CDR3 has 12 amino acids. Written as DNA, the CDR3 is TGTGCCTGGAAGACCGGCGCGGGGGCTGCTTTCTTT. The encoded protein is CAWKTGAGAAFF.